The rows below give T cell receptor beta chains drawn from one sample of a study of identical twins. From the 5' RACE reads, TCRdb called clonotypes with MiXCR, one entry per CDR3 protein. The sample records 1.5 million to 2 million distinct CDR3 sequences, less than 40% being singletons. Input material: cord blood. These receptors were collected from a newborn girl in good health. The CDR3 runs from the conserved cysteine through the conserved F or W. D genes are given only for firm matches. Size is omitted from some rows. Given values are once, few, many or a class for expanded clones.

j_call v_call d_call clone_size cdr3_nt cdr3_aa
TRBJ2-3 TRBV7-9 TRBD1 NA TGTGCAGAACGGTCAGGGGGCGGCGCAGATACGCAGTATTTT CAERSGGGADTQYF
TRBJ2-7 TRBV7-9 TRBD2 NA TGTGCCAGCAGCCCTCGGAGCGGGAGAACCTACGAGCAGTACTTC CASSPRSGRTYEQYF
TRBJ2-1 TRBV20-1 TRBD2 few TGCAGTGCTAGGGCTAGCGGGAGAGGCTCCTACAATGAGCAGTTCTTC CSARASGRGSYNEQFF
TRBJ1-1 TRBV29-1 TRBD1 few TGCAGTGCACTTACAGGGGGCAGGACTGAAGCTTTCTTT CSALTGGRTEAFF
TRBJ2-3 TRBV13 NA NA TGTGCCAGCAGCTTAAGGTGGGAGAGGAGCACAGATACGCAGTATTTT CASSLRWERSTDTQYF
TRBJ1-1 TRBV7-9 NA NA TGTGCCAGCAGCTTAGGTGGGGGTACCACTGAAGCTTTCTTT CASSLGGGTTEAFF
TRBJ1-4 TRBV20-1 NA few TGCAGTGCTAGACTGTGGCCACCAACTAATGAAAAACTGTTTTTT CSARLWPPTNEKLFF
TRBJ1-5 TRBV27 NA NA TGTGCCAGCAGTAGGGGGGCACATAGCAATCAGCCCCAGCATTTT CASSRGAHSNQPQHF
TRBJ2-7 TRBV27 NA NA TGTGCCAGCAGTTTTTTGGGGGCTAGTGTCTCCTACGAGCAGTACTTC CASSFLGASVSYEQYF
TRBJ1-1 TRBV6-5 TRBD1 NA TGTGCCAGCAGTTACTCCCTGGGACAGGGCCCCATGAACACTGAAGCTTTCTTT CASSYSLGQGPMNTEAFF
TRBJ1-2 TRBV25-1 NA NA TGTGCCAGCAGTGAGGGGCGTCCTCTCGGCTACACCTTC CASSEGRPLGYTF
TRBJ1-6 TRBV20-1 NA few TGCAGTGCTAGAGATCTTGTAAATTCACCCCTCCACTTT CSARDLVNSPLHF
TRBJ2-1 TRBV5-1 TRBD2 NA TGCGCCAGCAGCTTGGAATGGCTAGCGGGAGGACAGTTCTTC CASSLEWLAGGQFF
TRBJ2-3 TRBV5-1 TRBD1 NA TGCGCCAGCAGCAAGGGACAGACGGCGGCAGATACGCAGTATTTT CASSKGQTAADTQYF
TRBJ2-1 TRBV20-1 TRBD2 few TGCAGTGCTAGAGATCGGCCAGCGGGAGGCCCGGGTGAGCAGTTCTTC CSARDRPAGGPGEQFF
TRBJ2-1 TRBV6-5 TRBD2 few TGTGCCAGCAGTTACTCCCCTAGCGGGAGTGAGCAGTTCTTC CASSYSPSGSEQFF
TRBJ2-1 TRBV4-2 NA few TGTGCCAGCAGCGGTAGGTCCGGACGGAACTACAATGAGCAGTTCTTC CASSGRSGRNYNEQFF
TRBJ2-7 TRBV9 NA NA TGTGCCAGCAGCGTAGGAGGGGGGACTTCCTACGAGCAGTACTTC CASSVGGGTSYEQYF